These T cell receptor beta chains were read from a single sample in a study of graft-versus-host responses after intestinal transplantation. Produced via immunoSEQ multiplex PCR; TCRdb's table is partial and in-frame only. The sample has about 8,200 clones, over 25% seen once. The specimen was alloreactive CD4+ T cells from a mixed lymphocyte reaction culture, collected before intestinal transplant. All receptors derive from a human patient who received an intestinal transplant. The CDR3 runs from the conserved cysteine through the conserved F or W. D genes are given only for firm matches. Clone sizes are given selectively: once, few, many, or a class where the clone is expanded.

size: NA
D: NA
J: TRBJ2-7
V: TRBV19
DNA: TGTGCCAGTAGTATTTACCTCGGGGGATTCTACGAGCAGTACTTC
CDR3: CASSIYLGGFYEQYF

size: medium-sized
D: NA
J: TRBJ1-4
V: TRBV28
DNA: TGTGCCAGCAGTTTACAGACAGGCTGGAATGAAAAACTGTTTTTT
CDR3: CASSLQTGWNEKLFF

size: medium-sized
D: NA
J: TRBJ1-4
V: TRBV4-1
DNA: TGCGCCAGCAGCCAAGACCCCGCAACTAATGAAAAACTGTTTTTT
CDR3: CASSQDPATNEKLFF

size: NA
D: TRBD2
J: TRBJ2-1
V: TRBV4-1
DNA: TGCGCCAGCAGCCAAGGACTAGCGGGGGTGAATGAGCAGTTCTTC
CDR3: CASSQGLAGVNEQFF

size: few
D: NA
J: TRBJ2-3
V: TRBV28
DNA: TGTGCCAGCAGTTTGGTATTCGCGGGGTTCACAGATACGCAGTATTTT
CDR3: CASSLVFAGFTDTQYF

size: NA
D: TRBD2
J: TRBJ2-3
V: TRBV9
DNA: TGTGCCAGCAGCCCGATGAATAGCGGGGGGCTTAGCACAGATACGCAGTATTTT
CDR3: CASSPMNSGGLSTDTQYF

size: few
D: TRBD1
J: TRBJ1-1
V: TRBV7-2
DNA: TGTGCCAGCAGCCCTCGGGACAGGGTAATGACTGAAGCTTTCTTT
CDR3: CASSPRDRVMTEAFF

size: NA
D: TRBD2
J: TRBJ2-3
V: TRBV9
DNA: TGTGCCAGCAGCGTAAGGGCTAGCGGGGACACTTTTACGCAGTATTTT
CDR3: CASSVRASGDTFTQYF

size: NA
D: TRBD2
J: TRBJ2-7
V: TRBV7-6
DNA: TGTGCCAGCAGCCTCGGGGGGGGCCAATCCTACGAGCAGTACTTC
CDR3: CASSLGGGQSYEQYF

size: NA
D: TRBD2
J: TRBJ2-7
V: TRBV6-5
DNA: TGTGCCAGCAGTTACGAGCGGGATTCCTACGAGCAGTACTTC
CDR3: CASSYERDSYEQYF

size: few
D: TRBD1
J: TRBJ2-1
V: TRBV28
DNA: TGTGCCAGCAGTTCCCCGACAGGGGGCTACAATGAGCAGTTCTTC
CDR3: CASSSPTGGYNEQFF

size: NA
D: NA
J: TRBJ2-4
V: TRBV2
DNA: TGTGCCAGCAGTCCCTGGGGGGATGGCAAAAACATTCAGTACTTC
CDR3: CASSPWGDGKNIQYF

size: few
D: TRBD1
J: TRBJ2-3
V: TRBV5-4
DNA: TGTGCCAGCAGCTTACAGGGGATGGATACGCAGTATTTT
CDR3: CASSLQGMDTQYF

size: few
D: NA
J: TRBJ2-1
V: TRBV5-1
DNA: TGCGCCAGCAGCCCCTCACGGGCAGGGGTGATATCGGGTGAGCAGTTCTTC
CDR3: CASSPSRAGVISGEQFF

size: medium-sized
D: TRBD1
J: TRBJ1-5
V: TRBV28
DNA: TGTGCCAGCAGTTTAGCGGACAGGGGTCAGCCCCAGCATTTT
CDR3: CASSLADRGQPQHF

size: medium-sized
D: TRBD1
J: TRBJ1-2
V: TRBV30
DNA: TGTGCCTCACCCGGGACAGGGGGATATGGCTACACCTTC
CDR3: CASPGTGGYGYTF

size: NA
D: TRBD1
J: TRBJ1-6
V: TRBV5-4
DNA: TGTGCCAGCAGCTTGTACAGGGGTAGCTCCTATAATTCACCCCTCCACTTT
CDR3: CASSLYRGSSYNSPLHF

size: NA
D: TRBD1
J: TRBJ2-7
V: TRBV29-1
DNA: TGCAGCGTTATGGGACAGTACCGCTACGAGCAGTACTTC
CDR3: CSVMGQYRYEQYF

size: NA
D: TRBD1
J: TRBJ2-5
V: TRBV19
DNA: TGTGCCAGTTCCCCGACCCCAGGACAGGGCAGTTCCGGGGAGCAGTACTTC
CDR3: CASSPTPGQGSSGEQYF

size: NA
D: TRBD1
J: TRBJ2-7
V: TRBV13
DNA: TGTGCCAGCAGCTTCAGGGGGCAGCACGAGCAGTACTTC
CDR3: CASSFRGQHEQYF

size: NA
D: NA
J: TRBJ1-5
V: TRBV5-1
DNA: TGCGCCAGGCGCTTTAGGGAGGGAAGGGATAATTCTCGCAATCAGCCCCAGCATTTT
CDR3: CARRFREGRDNSRNQPQHF

size: few
D: NA
J: TRBJ2-1
V: TRBV19
DNA: TGTGCCAGTAGTATTCGGGGGGCCGGCAATGAGCAGTTCTTC
CDR3: CASSIRGAGNEQFF

size: medium-sized
D: NA
J: TRBJ2-3
V: TRBV2
DNA: TGTGCCAGCAGTGGGGCAGGTACAGATACGCAGTATTTT
CDR3: CASSGAGTDTQYF

size: few
D: NA
J: TRBJ1-1
V: TRBV10-3
DNA: TGTGCCAGCAGTCCGGTCCCCCGGAACACTGAAGCTTTCTTT
CDR3: CASSPVPRNTEAFF

size: NA
D: NA
J: TRBJ1-5
V: TRBV28
DNA: TGTGCCACCAACAATCAGCCCCAGCATTTT
CDR3: CATNNQPQHF

size: NA
D: NA
J: TRBJ2-6
V: TRBV7-9
DNA: TGTGCCAGCAGCTTAAATCGGGTCGGGGCTGGGGCCAACGTCCTGACTTTC
CDR3: CASSLNRVGAGANVLTF

size: NA
D: NA
J: TRBJ1-1
V: TRBV19
DNA: TGTGCCACCCGATTGGCGTCGGGGAGCACTGAAGCTTTCTTT
CDR3: CATRLASGSTEAFF

size: NA
D: TRBD1
J: TRBJ1-2
V: TRBV2
DNA: TGTGCCAGCAGCCCGGACAGGAACTATGGCTACACCTTC
CDR3: CASSPDRNYGYTF

size: NA
D: NA
J: TRBJ1-2
V: TRBV7-2
DNA: TGTGCCAGCAGCTCGACAGGTTCTAACTATGGCTACACCTTC
CDR3: CASSSTGSNYGYTF

size: NA
D: NA
J: TRBJ2-2
V: TRBV6-5
DNA: TGTGCCAGCAGCTCTTACACCGGGGAGCTGTTTTTT
CDR3: CASSSYTGELFF

size: NA
D: TRBD2
J: TRBJ2-3
V: TRBV7-8
DNA: TGTGCCAGCAGCTTAGTCGCGACTAGCGGATTCACAGATACGCAGTATTTT
CDR3: CASSLVATSGFTDTQYF

size: NA
D: NA
J: TRBJ2-6
V: TRBV7-9
DNA: TGTGCCAGCGGTCGATTCTCGGAGGGGGCCAACGTCCTGACTTTC
CDR3: CASGRFSEGANVLTF

size: medium-sized
D: NA
J: TRBJ2-7
V: TRBV30
DNA: TGTGCCTGGAGTGGAGCGGGCTCCTACGAGCAGTACTTC
CDR3: CAWSGAGSYEQYF

size: NA
D: TRBD2
J: TRBJ2-3
V: TRBV5-1
DNA: TGCGCCAGCAGCTTGGCCGGGACTAGCGGGAGTCGCACAGATACGCAGTATTTT
CDR3: CASSLAGTSGSRTDTQYF

size: NA
D: TRBD1
J: TRBJ2-1
V: TRBV6-1
DNA: TGTGCCAGCAGTGCCGCGGACAGGGGGCTTGGTGAGCAGTTCTTC
CDR3: CASSAADRGLGEQFF

size: NA
D: NA
J: TRBJ2-1
V: TRBV28
DNA: TGTGCCAGCAGTTCCTATTCAGGGGGGCCGTTCTTC
CDR3: CASSSYSGGPFF

size: NA
D: NA
J: TRBJ2-1
V: TRBV29-1
DNA: TGCAGCGTTGCCCGGGTCGGACAGTACAATGAGCAGTTCTTC
CDR3: CSVARVGQYNEQFF

size: few
D: TRBD1
J: TRBJ1-2
V: TRBV2
DNA: TGTGCCAGCACAGGACGGTGGACAGGGGGCGGCAATGGCTACACCTTC
CDR3: CASTGRWTGGGNGYTF

size: NA
D: NA
J: TRBJ1-5
V: TRBV6-8
DNA: TGTGCCAGCAGCATGGGACTCCTTAGCAATCAGCCCCAGCATTTT
CDR3: CASSMGLLSNQPQHF

size: NA
D: NA
J: TRBJ1-2
V: TRBV11-2
DNA: TGTGCCAGCAGCTGGGGTCCGGGAAACTATGGCTACACCTTC
CDR3: CASSWGPGNYGYTF

size: NA
D: NA
J: TRBJ2-5
V: TRBV11-1
DNA: TGTGCCAGCAGCTTTGGTCACGGGGAGACCCAGTACTTC
CDR3: CASSFGHGETQYF

size: NA
D: NA
J: TRBJ2-4
V: TRBV28
DNA: TGTGCCAGCAGCCCCCGCCGGCTAGCTGCAAACATTCAGTACTTC
CDR3: CASSPRRLAANIQYF

size: NA
D: NA
J: TRBJ2-3
V: TRBV5-6
DNA: TGTGCCAGCAGCTTCCAGGCGGGGGCCGGGGATACGCAGTATTTT
CDR3: CASSFQAGAGDTQYF

size: NA
D: NA
J: TRBJ2-1
V: TRBV28
DNA: TGTGCCAGCAGTTCTCATCAGGCCAGGGGTTTACATGAGCAGTTCTTC
CDR3: CASSSHQARGLHEQFF

size: NA
D: TRBD2
J: TRBJ2-3
V: TRBV4-1
DNA: TGCGCCAGCAGACGGCAACTAGCGGGATCAGATACGCAGTATTTT
CDR3: CASRRQLAGSDTQYF

size: NA
D: NA
J: TRBJ2-1
V: TRBV6-5
DNA: TGTGCCAGCACCCGACTAGGGGGGGTCCATGAGCAGTTCTTC
CDR3: CASTRLGGVHEQFF

size: NA
D: TRBD1
J: TRBJ2-2
V: TRBV27
DNA: TGTGCCAGCCACAGGGGGCGCGGGGGCGGGGAGCTGTTTTTT
CDR3: CASHRGRGGGELFF

size: NA
D: TRBD2
J: TRBJ2-7
V: TRBV5-1
DNA: TGCGCCAGCAGCTGGGGACTAGCGGGAAACGAGCAGTACTTC
CDR3: CASSWGLAGNEQYF

size: few
D: TRBD1
J: TRBJ2-7
V: TRBV2
DNA: TGTGCCAGCAGGCCGGGACAGCATCCCTACGAGCAGTACTTC
CDR3: CASRPGQHPYEQYF

size: NA
D: TRBD1
J: TRBJ1-2
V: TRBV2
DNA: TGTGCCAGCCAGGACAGGGGAGCTAACTATGGCTACACCTTC
CDR3: CASQDRGANYGYTF

size: few
D: TRBD1
J: TRBJ2-5
V: TRBV6-1
DNA: TGTGCCAGCAGCGGGACAGGGGGCGGGGAGACCCAGTACTTC
CDR3: CASSGTGGGETQYF

size: few
D: NA
J: TRBJ2-2
V: TRBV11-3
DNA: TGTGCCAGCAGCCGAGGGACCGGGGAGCTGTTTTTT
CDR3: CASSRGTGELFF